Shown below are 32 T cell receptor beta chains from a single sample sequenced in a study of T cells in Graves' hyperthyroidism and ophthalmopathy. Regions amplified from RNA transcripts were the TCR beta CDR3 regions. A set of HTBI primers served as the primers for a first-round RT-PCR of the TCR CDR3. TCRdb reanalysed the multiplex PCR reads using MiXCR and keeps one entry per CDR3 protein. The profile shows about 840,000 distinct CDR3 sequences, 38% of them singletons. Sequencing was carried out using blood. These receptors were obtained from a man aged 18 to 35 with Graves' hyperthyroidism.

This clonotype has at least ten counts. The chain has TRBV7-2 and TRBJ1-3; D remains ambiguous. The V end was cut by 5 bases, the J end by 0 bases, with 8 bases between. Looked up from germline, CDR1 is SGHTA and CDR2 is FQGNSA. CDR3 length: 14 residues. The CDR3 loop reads CASSMRSSGNTIYF. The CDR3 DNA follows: TGTGCCAGCAGCATGCGGAGCTCTGGAAACACCATATATTTT.

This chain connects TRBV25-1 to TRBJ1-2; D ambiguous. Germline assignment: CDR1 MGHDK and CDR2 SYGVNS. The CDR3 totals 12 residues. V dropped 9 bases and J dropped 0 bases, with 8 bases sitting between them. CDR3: CARAVANYGYTF. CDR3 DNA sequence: TGTGCCAGGGCGGTTGCTAACTATGGCTACACCTTC.

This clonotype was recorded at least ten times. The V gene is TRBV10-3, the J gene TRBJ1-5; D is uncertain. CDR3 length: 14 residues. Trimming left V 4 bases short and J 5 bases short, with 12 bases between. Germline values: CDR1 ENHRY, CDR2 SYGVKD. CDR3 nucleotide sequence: TGTGCCATCAGTGCTCAAGGGAACGATCAGCCCCAGCATTTT. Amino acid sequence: CAISAQGNDQPQHF.

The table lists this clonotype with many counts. The CDR3 DNA sequence: TGTGCCAGCAGCTTATTAGGGCAGGGAAGCGATCCCCAGCATTTT. Protein product: CASSLLGQGSDPQHF. This chain links TRBV7-2 with TRBJ1-5; TRBD1 is a possible D gene (5 bases). The germline V and J ends were trimmed by 2 bases and 10 bases, with 18 bases remaining between them. This CDR3 is built from 15 residues. Germline V lookup: CDR1 SGHTA, CDR2 FQGNSA.

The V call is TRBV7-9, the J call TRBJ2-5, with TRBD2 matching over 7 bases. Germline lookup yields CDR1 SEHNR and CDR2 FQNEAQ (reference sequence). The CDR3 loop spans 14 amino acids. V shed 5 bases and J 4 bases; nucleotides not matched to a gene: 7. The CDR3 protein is CASSVLAGAETQYF. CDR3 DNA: TGTGCCAGCAGCGTCTTAGCGGGCGCAGAGACCCAGTACTTC. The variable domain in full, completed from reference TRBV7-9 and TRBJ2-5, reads DTGVSQNPRHKITKRGQNVTFRCDPISEHNRLYWYRQTLGQGPEFLTYFQNEAQLEKSRLLSDRFSAERPKGSFSTLEIQRTEQGDSAMYLCASSVLAGAETQYFGPGTRLLVL.

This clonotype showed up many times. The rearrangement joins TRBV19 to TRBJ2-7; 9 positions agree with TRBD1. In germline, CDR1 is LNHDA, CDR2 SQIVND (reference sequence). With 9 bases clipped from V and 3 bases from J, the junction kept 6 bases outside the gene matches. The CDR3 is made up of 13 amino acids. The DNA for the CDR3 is TGTGCCAGCAGCACGACAGGGGGCTACGAGCAGTACTTC. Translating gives CASSTTGGYEQYF.

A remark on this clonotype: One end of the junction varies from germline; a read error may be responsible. The CDR3 here is CASSEVRSNNQPQHF. The CDR3, as DNA: TGTGCCAGCAGTGAAGTCCGGTCCAACAATCAGCCCCAGCATTTT. The rearrangement links TRBV10-3 to TRBJ1-5; D not resolved. Germline V CDR1 and CDR2: ENHRY, SYGVKD. The CDR3 covers 15 residues.

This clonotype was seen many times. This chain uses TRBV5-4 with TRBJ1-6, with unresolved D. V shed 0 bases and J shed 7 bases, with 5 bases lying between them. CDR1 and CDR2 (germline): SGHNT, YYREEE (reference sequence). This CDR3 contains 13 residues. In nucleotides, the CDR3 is TGTGCCAGCAGCTTGGAAACGAATTCACCCCTCCACTTT. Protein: CASSLETNSPLHF.

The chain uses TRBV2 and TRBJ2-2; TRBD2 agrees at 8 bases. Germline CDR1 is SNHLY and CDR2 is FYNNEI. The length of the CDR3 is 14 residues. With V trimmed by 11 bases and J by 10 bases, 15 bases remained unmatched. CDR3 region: CAQMGAGGAVELFF. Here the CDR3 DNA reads TGTGCCCAAATGGGGGCGGGAGGAGCCGTGGAGCTGTTTTTT.

The CDR3 reads CAISEGPGDGYTF. DNA for the CDR3: TGTGCCATCAGTGAAGGTCCAGGGGATGGCTACACCTTC. The V gene is TRBV10-3, the J gene TRBJ1-2, with D possibly matching TRBD1 (6 bases). CDR1 ENHRY and CDR2 SYGVKD come from the germline V gene. There are 13 residues in the CDR3. Trimming took off 3 bases at V and 6 bases at J, with 11 bases between the two ends.

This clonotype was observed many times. This CDR3 is CSAGVVDSPLHF. Here the CDR3 DNA reads TGCAGTGCAGGAGTAGTGGATTCACCCCTCCACTTT. This rearrangement joins TRBV20-1 to TRBJ1-6; the D is unclear. Germline-derived CDR1 and CDR2 are DFQATT and SNEGSKA (reference sequence). The CDR3 spans 12 residues. V was clipped by 6 bases and J by 8 bases, with 11 bases between them.

The CDR3 DNA is TGCAGCGTTTTTATAGACAGGTCCTACGAGCAGTACTTC. Translation gives CSVFIDRSYEQYF. The gene calls are TRBV29-1 and TRBJ2-7; D is possibly TRBD1 (6 bases). From germline, CDR1 is SQVTM and CDR2 ANQGSEA. The V and J ends lost 5 bases and 1 base respectively, with 12 bases between them. CDR3 length equals 13 residues.

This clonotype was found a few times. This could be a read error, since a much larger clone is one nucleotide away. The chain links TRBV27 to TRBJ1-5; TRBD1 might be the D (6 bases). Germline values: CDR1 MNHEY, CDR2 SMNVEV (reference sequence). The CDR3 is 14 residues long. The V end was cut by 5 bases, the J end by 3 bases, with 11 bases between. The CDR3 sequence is CASSPGTFNQPQHF. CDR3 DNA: TGTGCCAGCAGTCCCGGGACATTCAATCAGCCCCAGCATTTT.

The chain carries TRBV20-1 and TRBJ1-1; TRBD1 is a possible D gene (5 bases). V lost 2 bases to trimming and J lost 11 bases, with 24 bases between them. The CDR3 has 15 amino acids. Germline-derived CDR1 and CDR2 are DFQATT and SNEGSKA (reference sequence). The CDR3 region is CSARLNSWGTVDAFF. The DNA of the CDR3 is TGCAGTGCTAGACTGAATTCTTGGGGGACCGTTGACGCTTTCTTT.

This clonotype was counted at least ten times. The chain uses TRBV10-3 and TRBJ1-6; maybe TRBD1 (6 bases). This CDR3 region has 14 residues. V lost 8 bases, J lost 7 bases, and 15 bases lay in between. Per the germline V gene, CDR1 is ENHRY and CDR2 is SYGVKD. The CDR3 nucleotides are TGTGCCATCGCTTCAGGGGACAAGAATTCACCCCTCCACTTT. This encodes CAIASGDKNSPLHF.

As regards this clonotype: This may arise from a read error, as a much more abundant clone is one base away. CDR3 sequence: CAITEVPGENQPQHF. CDR3 sequence (DNA): TGTGCCATCACTGAGGTCCCAGGGGAGAATCAGCCCCAGCATTTT. The V gene is TRBV10-3, the J gene TRBJ1-5; perhaps TRBD1 as D (6 bases). From germline, CDR1 is ENHRY and CDR2 SYGVKD. This CDR3 is 15 amino acids long.

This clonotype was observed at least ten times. The CDR3 sequence is CASSVEAGANSPLHF. The CDR3 DNA reads as TGTGCCAGCAGCGTAGAGGCAGGGGCTAACTCACCCCTCCACTTT. The chain uses TRBV9 and TRBJ1-6; tentative D call: TRBD1 (6 bases). V gave up 0 bases and J gave up 10 bases, with 14 bases separating them. CDR1 and CDR2 (germline): SGDLS, YYNGEE. This CDR3 is 15 amino acids long.

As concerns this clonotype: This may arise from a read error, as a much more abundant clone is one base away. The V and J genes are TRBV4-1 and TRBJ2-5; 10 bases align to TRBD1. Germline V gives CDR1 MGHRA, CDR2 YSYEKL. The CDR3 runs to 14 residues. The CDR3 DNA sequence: TGCGCCAGAAGCCGAGGGACAGGGGCAGAGACCCAGTACTTC. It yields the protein CARSRGTGAETQYF.

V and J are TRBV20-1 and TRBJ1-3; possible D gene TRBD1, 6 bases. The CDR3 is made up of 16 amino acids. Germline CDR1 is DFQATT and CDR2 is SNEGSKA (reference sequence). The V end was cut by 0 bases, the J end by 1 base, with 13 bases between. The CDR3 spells CSARDWGGPSGNTIYF. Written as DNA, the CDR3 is TGCAGTGCTAGAGACTGGGGGGGGCCATCTGGAAACACCATATATTTT.

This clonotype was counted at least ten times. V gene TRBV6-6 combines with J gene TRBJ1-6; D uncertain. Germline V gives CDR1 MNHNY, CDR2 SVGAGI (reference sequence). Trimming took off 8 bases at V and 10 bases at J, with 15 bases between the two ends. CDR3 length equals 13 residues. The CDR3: CASVAQVDSPLHF. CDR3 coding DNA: TGTGCCAGCGTGGCACAAGTGGACTCACCCCTCCACTTT.

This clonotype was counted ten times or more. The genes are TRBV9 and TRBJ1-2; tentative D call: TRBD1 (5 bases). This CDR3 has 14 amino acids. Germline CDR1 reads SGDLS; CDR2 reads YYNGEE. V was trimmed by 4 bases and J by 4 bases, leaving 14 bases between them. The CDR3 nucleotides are TGTGCCAGCAGCCCATCGACAGAATCCTATGGCTACACCTTC. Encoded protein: CASSPSTESYGYTF.

The CDR3 sequence: CASSSSTPYNSPLHF. Written as DNA, the CDR3 is TGTGCCAGCAGCTCCTCGACCCCCTATAATTCACCCCTCCACTTT. The gene calls are TRBV7-8 and TRBJ1-6; D is ambiguous. V was cut by 4 bases and J by 2 bases, with 9 bases left in between. Germline loops: CDR1 SGHVS, CDR2 FQNEAQ. The CDR3 loop spans 15 amino acids.

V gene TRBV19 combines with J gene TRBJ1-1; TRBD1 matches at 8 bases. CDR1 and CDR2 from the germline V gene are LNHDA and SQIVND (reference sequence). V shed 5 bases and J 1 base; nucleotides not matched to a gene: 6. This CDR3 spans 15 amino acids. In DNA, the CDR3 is TGTGCCAGTAGTTTTCAGGGGGCGTCGAACACTGAAGCTTTCTTT. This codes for CASSFQGASNTEAFF.

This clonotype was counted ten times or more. CDR3 in amino acids: CASMGPRGRLFF. CDR3 coding DNA: TGTGCCAGCATGGGACCTCGAGGGCGACTGTTTTTT. The chain couples TRBV2 to TRBJ1-4; D possibly corresponds to TRBD1 (5 bases). The V gene lost 7 bases and the J gene lost 13 bases, with 16 bases spanning the gap. The CDR3 runs 12 residues. Germline V gene sequence: CDR1 SNHLY, CDR2 FYNNEI.

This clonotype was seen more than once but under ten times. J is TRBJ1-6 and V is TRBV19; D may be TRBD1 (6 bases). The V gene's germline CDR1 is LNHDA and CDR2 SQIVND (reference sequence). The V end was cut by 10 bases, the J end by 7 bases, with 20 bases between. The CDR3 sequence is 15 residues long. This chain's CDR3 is CATNERGARNSPLHF. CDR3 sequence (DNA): TGTGCCACCAACGAGCGGGGGGCGCGAAATTCACCCCTCCACTTT.

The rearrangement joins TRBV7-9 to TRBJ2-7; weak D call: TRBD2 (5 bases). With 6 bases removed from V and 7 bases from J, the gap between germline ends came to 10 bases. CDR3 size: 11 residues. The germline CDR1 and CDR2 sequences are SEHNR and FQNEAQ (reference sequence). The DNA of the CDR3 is TGTGCCAGCAGGTCACCGGGGGAGCAGTACTTC. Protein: CASRSPGEQYF.

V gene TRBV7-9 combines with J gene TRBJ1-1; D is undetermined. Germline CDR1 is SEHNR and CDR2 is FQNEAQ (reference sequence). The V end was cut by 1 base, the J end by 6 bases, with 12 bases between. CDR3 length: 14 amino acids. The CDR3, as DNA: TGTGCCAGCAGCTTAGATCACGGCGTCGCTGAAGCTTTCTTT. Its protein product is CASSLDHGVAEAFF.

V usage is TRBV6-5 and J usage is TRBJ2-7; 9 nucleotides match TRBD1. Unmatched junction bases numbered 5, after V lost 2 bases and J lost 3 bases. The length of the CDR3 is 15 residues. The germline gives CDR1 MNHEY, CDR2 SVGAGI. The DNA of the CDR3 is TGTGCCAGCAGTTACCTTCGGACAGGGGACTACGAGCAGTACTTC. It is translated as CASSYLRTGDYEQYF.

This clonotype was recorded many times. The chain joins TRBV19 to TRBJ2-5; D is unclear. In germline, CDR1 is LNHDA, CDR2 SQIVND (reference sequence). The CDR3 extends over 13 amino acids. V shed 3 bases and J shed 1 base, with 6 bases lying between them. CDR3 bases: TGTGCCAGTAGTATCACCAGCCAAGAGACCCAGTACTTC. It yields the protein CASSITSQETQYF.

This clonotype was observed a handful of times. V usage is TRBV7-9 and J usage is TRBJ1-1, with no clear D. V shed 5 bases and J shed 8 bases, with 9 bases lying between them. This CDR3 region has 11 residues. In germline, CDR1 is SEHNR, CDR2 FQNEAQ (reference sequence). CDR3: CASSPRREAFF. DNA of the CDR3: TGTGCCAGCAGCCCCCGGCGGGAAGCTTTCTTT.

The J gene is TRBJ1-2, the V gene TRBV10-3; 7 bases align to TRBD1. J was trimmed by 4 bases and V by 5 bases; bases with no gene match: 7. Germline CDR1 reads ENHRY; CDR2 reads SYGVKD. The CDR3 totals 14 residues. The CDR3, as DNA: TGTGCCATCAGTCTGACCACAGGGGCCTATGGCTACACCTTC. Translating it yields CAISLTTGAYGYTF.

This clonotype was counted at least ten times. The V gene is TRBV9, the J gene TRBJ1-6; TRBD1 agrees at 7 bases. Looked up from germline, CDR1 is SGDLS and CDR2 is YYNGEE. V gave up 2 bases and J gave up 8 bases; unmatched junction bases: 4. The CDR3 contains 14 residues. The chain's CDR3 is CASSVTGVDSPLHF. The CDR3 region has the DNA TGTGCCAGCAGCGTTACAGGGGTGGATTCACCCCTCCACTTT.